Listed below are T cell receptor beta chains from one sample, sequenced in a study of CD8 T cells in ankylosing spondylitis. From the 5' RACE reads, TCRdb called clonotypes with MiXCR, one entry per CDR3 protein. The repertoire holds approximately 46,000 distinct CDR3 sequences, with 9.5% to 11% as singletons. Sequenced input: blood, either unsorted or a sorted T cell fraction (not recorded which). These receptors originate from a male donor with ankylosing spondylitis or in good health (not recorded which). Both conserved end residues are part of each CDR3. Fields, in order: CDR3 length, V gene, J gene, CDR3 protein.

>18|TRBV18|TRBJ1-1
CASSPRGNSRNMNTEAFF
>12|TRBV29-1|TRBJ2-1
CSAGEPLQAMFF
>16|TRBV5-1|TRBJ2-4
CASSLDSPRAKNIQYF
>14|TRBV20-1|TRBJ2-6
CSARDSSGANVLTF
>15|TRBV10-3|TRBJ1-4
CSISDGQGPGEKLFF
>13|TRBV2|TRBJ2-7
CASSTLGAGEQYF
>15|TRBV5-5|TRBJ1-6
CASSPRQEKIGSLHF
>17|TRBV29-1|TRBJ1-2
CSVEDRGLGQENYGYTF
>15|TRBV5-1|TRBJ2-5
CASSVDVASGETQYF
>15|TRBV20-1|TRBJ2-1
CSAKDIRGPYNEQFF
>14|TRBV5-5|TRBJ2-2
CASSPTVSPGELFF
>21|TRBV20-1|TRBJ2-4
CSASSSRDRGLVMLAKNIQYF
>15|TRBV5-1|TRBJ1-2
CASSLAPTGGVGYTF
>14|TRBV5-1|TRBJ1-5
CASSQDGANQPQHF
>13|TRBV5-1|TRBJ2-1
CASSLELYNEQFF
>16|TRBV12-3/TRBV12-4|TRBJ2-2
CASSRGQGVGTGELFF
>15|TRBV12-3/TRBV12-4|TRBJ2-1
CATIWGQGPYNEQFF
>13|TRBV12-3/TRBV12-4|TRBJ1-5
CASNLGRDQPQHF
>13|TRBV5-6|TRBJ2-5
CASSAGLGETQYF
>15|TRBV7-2|TRBJ1-5
CASSLEGTINQPQHF
>14|TRBV6-5|TRBJ2-1
CASRLRAAYNEQFF
>14|TRBV7-9|TRBJ2-5
CASSSRTAEETQYF
>15|TRBV6-5|TRBJ2-2
CASSYDRWNTGELFF
>14|TRBV15|TRBJ1-2
CATSRDKGNYGYTF
>12|TRBV10-3|TRBJ2-2
CAISVSTGELFF
>14|TRBV12-3/TRBV12-4|TRBJ2-5
CASTPLGPGETQYF
>12|TRBV6-5|TRBJ1-1
CASSYTTGEAFF
>13|TRBV5-1|TRBJ2-3
CASSLEVTDTQYF
>14|TRBV12-3/TRBV12-4|TRBJ1-1
CASSLVETNTEAFF
>13|TRBV29-1|TRBJ2-3
CSAGQGITDTQYF
>13|TRBV12-3/TRBV12-4|TRBJ2-1
CASTIDSHNEQFF
>12|TRBV20-1|TRBJ2-7
CSATGTSYEQYF
>14|TRBV6-1|TRBJ1-5
CASSTRDINQPQHF
>11|TRBV12-3/TRBV12-4|TRBJ2-5
CASSPGETQYF